This T cell receptor beta chain derives from a study of T cell repertoires in cytomegalovirus infection. Study at large: Recently described HLA-C-restricted plus well-studied HLA-B-restricted CMV epitopes were used. Public TCR beta signatures were indicative of both CMV infection and a matching HLA type. Study-level points and caveats: HLA-C-restricted CMV-specific TCR beta clonotypes were dominant in the ex vivo response. CMV carriers having the relevant HLA were flagged by cumulative public TCR beta family frequency.

Each CDR3 protein gets one entry after TCRdb re-called the reads with MiXCR. The sample lists some 900,000 distinct CDR3 sequences; 30% to 35% were seen once. This clonotype has just a few counts. The antigen is unknown. The germline V gene encodes CDR1 SGDLS and CDR2 YYNGEE. The CDR3 length is 15 residues. Trimming cost V 0 bases and J 4 bases, with 13 bases left between them. The TCR comes from a human donor in good health (CMV status not recorded). Some clones in this sample may be carry-over from other donors' samples. Sequencing was performed on cultured CD8+ T cells from PBMCs, taken from culture after CMV antigen stimulation. V and J are TRBV9 and TRBJ1-2; no firm D call. The CDR3 nucleotides read TGTGCCAGCAGCGTAGCAAGTACGGTAGCCTATGGCTACACCTTC. It yields the protein CASSVASTVAYGYTF.